This entry features one TCR beta chain sequence. The source of the sample is a study of blood T cell repertoires in COVID-19. Looked up from germline, CDR1 is MRHNA and CDR2 is SNTAGT. The CDR3 covers 15 residues. V gave up 3 bases and J gave up 2 bases; unmatched junction bases: 0. Original analysis: How many nucleated cells were present was estimated from reference gene primer amplification. The repertoire was sequenced with immunoSEQ multiplex PCR; TCRdb's copy has only in-frame clones and lacks some. For V, J and clone size, that table is used; D and trimming come from the DNA. The sample yields 200,000 to 300,000 clones, around 83% seen once.

Sequenced input: peripheral blood. This chain connects TRBV6-4 to TRBJ2-5; 13 bases fit TRBD2. The sequence was collected from a man between 25 and 39 years old who had recovered from COVID-19. The CDR3 sequence is CASSEGLAGQETQYF. As DNA, the CDR3 is TGTGCCAGCAGTGAGGGACTAGCGGGGCAAGAGACCCAGTACTTC.